The next 23 T cell receptor beta chains were all read from a single sample in a study of cytomegalovirus exposure and HLA in healthy donors. Sequencing used immunoSEQ multiplex PCR; TCRdb keeps in-frame clones, though not all of them. This table has about 160,000 clones, roughly 90% appearing once. The sample taken for sequencing was PBMCs. The receptors were gathered from a woman under 30 in good health and CMV-seropositive.

On this clone itself: Other DNA variants within this sample encode the same CDR3. The CDR3 DNA sequence: TGTGCCAGCAGCGTAGGGCTAGCTGGCACAGATACGCAGTATTTT. Its protein is CASSVGLAGTDTQYF. This chain joins TRBV9 and TRBJ2-3; tentative D call: TRBD2 (5 bases). Germline V gives CDR1 SGDLS, CDR2 YYNGEE. This CDR3 is 15 amino acids long. Trimming cost V 0 bases and J 1 base, with 9 bases left between them.

The V and J genes are TRBV27 and TRBJ2-1; tentatively, D is TRBD2 (5 bases). Germline CDR1 and CDR2: MNHEY and SMNVEV (reference sequence). V gave up 6 bases and J gave up 4 bases, with 13 bases separating them. The CDR3 consists of 14 residues. CDR3: CASRRSGQYNEQFF. The CDR3 DNA reads TGTGCCAGCAGGCGAAGCGGTCAATACAATGAGCAGTTCTTC.

The V and J genes are TRBV14 and TRBJ2-5; weak D call: TRBD2 (6 bases). Germline V CDR1 and CDR2: SGHDN, FVKESK. The CDR3 extends over 14 amino acids. Trimming took off 4 bases at V and 2 bases at J, with 11 bases between the two ends. The CDR3 protein is CASSPMGLQETQYF. CDR3 nucleotides: TGTGCCAGCAGCCCCATGGGACTGCAAGAGACCCAGTACTTC.

The chain has TRBV11-2 and TRBJ2-3; TRBD1 might be the D (6 bases). The CDR3 is 15 amino acids. With 5 bases removed from V and 3 bases from J, the gap between germline ends came to 15 bases. CDR1 and CDR2 from the germline V gene are SGHAT and FQNNGV. DNA for the CDR3: TGTGCCAGCAGCCACCGGGCAGGGGAAACAGATACGCAGTATTTT. This translates into CASSHRAGETDTQYF.

This sequence joins TRBV7-3 and TRBJ2-7; D call uncertain. Trimming removed 3 bases at V and 4 bases at J, with 10 bases between. The CDR3 extends over 13 amino acids. Germline V lookup: CDR1 SGHTA, CDR2 FQGTGA. The CDR3 is CASSFDTHYEQYF. CDR3 in DNA: TGTGCCAGCAGCTTCGACACTCATTACGAGCAGTACTTC.

The chain recombines TRBV29-1 with TRBJ2-1; D remains unclear. The CDR3 has 12 amino acids. The germline gives CDR1 SQVTM, CDR2 ANQGSEA. Trimming cost V 1 base and J 12 bases, with 13 bases left between them. The CDR3: CSVEGRSRGQFF. The DNA for the CDR3 is TGCAGCGTTGAAGGGCGGTCGAGAGGGCAGTTCTTC.

The chain carries TRBV11-3 and TRBJ1-1, with 9 bases that match TRBD1. Germline values: CDR1 SGHNT, CDR2 YENEEA. The CDR3 is made up of 17 amino acids. Trimming took 5 bases from V and 4 from J; bases not matched to a gene: 14. The DNA for the CDR3 is TGTGCCAGCAGCCGAGGGGACAGGGCCGGGAGGAGCACTGAAGCTTTCTTT. It is translated as CASSRGDRAGRSTEAFF. Drawing the rest from reference TRBV11-3 and TRBJ1-1, the complete variable domain is EAGVVQSPRYKIIEKKQPVAFWCNPISGHNTLYWYLQNLGQGPELLIRYENEEAVDDSQLPKDRFSAERLKGVDSTLKIQPAELGDSAVYLCASSRGDRAGRSTEAFFGQGTRLTVV.

The chain is built from TRBV15 and TRBJ2-1, with a tentative D call TRBD2 (6 bases). The ends were cut back, 7 bases at V and 8 bases at J, with 21 bases in the middle. CDR3 length equals 15 residues. CDR1 and CDR2 (germline): LNHNV, YYDKDF (reference sequence). CDR3 DNA: TGTGCCACCACCCCTTCGGTGACTAGTGGGGATGAGCAGTTCTTC. Translating it yields CATTPSVTSGDEQFF.

This clone appeared a single time. The chain joins TRBV6-1 to TRBJ2-1; 11 bases map to TRBD2. The CDR3 length is 15 residues. CDR1 is MNHNS, CDR2 SASEGT, per germline. After removal of 7 bases from V and 4 bases from J, the junction contained 6 bases not matched to a gene. The CDR3 DNA is TGTGCCAGCATAGAGGGGACTAGCGGTTACAATGAGCAGTTCTTC. It codes for CASIEGTSGYNEQFF.

With respect to this clone: This sample includes further DNA sequences coding for the same CDR3. The chain couples TRBV5-1 to TRBJ1-3, with D tentatively TRBD1 (5 bases). Germline V gives CDR1 SGHRS, CDR2 YFSETQ. Trimming pared 4 bases from V and 0 bases from J, leaving 11 bases between. The CDR3 length is 15 residues. CDR3 sequence (DNA): TGCGCCAGCAGCCCTGGGGGAGGCTCTGGAAACACCATATATTTT. Encoded protein: CASSPGGGSGNTIYF.

This chain joins TRBV2 and TRBJ1-5, with D perhaps matching TRBD1 (6 bases). CDR1 SNHLY and CDR2 FYNNEI come from the germline V gene. V lost 5 bases and J 7 bases, leaving 12 bases between the germline ends. The CDR3 sequence is 13 residues long. CDR3 sequence (DNA): TGTGCCAGCAGTTCGGGACAAACACAGCCCCAGCATTTT. This gives the protein CASSSGQTQPQHF.

This chain joins TRBV5-8 and TRBJ1-4, with TRBD1 matching over 12 bases. This CDR3 is built from 15 residues. After removal of 4 bases from V and 7 bases from J, the junction contained 5 bases not matched to a gene. CDR1 is SGHTS and CDR2 is YDEGEE in the germline V gene. This CDR3 reads CASSSGTGGVEKLFF. The CDR3 nucleotides are TGTGCCAGCAGCAGTGGGACAGGGGGCGTTGAAAAACTGTTTTTT.

The V and J genes are TRBV30 and TRBJ2-2; perhaps TRBD1 as D (6 bases). Trimming cost V 6 bases and J 3 bases, with 17 bases left between them. CDR1 and CDR2 from the germline V gene are GTSNPN and SVGIG (reference sequence). The CDR3 is 15 residues long. This chain's CDR3 is CACPTGTSDTGELFF. DNA for the CDR3: TGTGCCTGCCCTACTGGGACATCGGACACCGGGGAGCTGTTTTTT.

V is TRBV7-9 and J is TRBJ2-7; possibly TRBD1 for D (6 bases). There are 15 residues in the CDR3. Germline CDR1 is SEHNR and CDR2 is FQNEAQ (reference sequence). Trimming took off 7 bases at V and 6 bases at J, with 22 bases between the two ends. The CDR3 DNA reads TGTGCCAGCACCCCAGGGGTGGGTGCGGTGGGCGAGCAGTACTTC. Translating it yields CASTPGVGAVGEQYF. The full variable domain, rest sourced from reference TRBV7-9 and TRBJ2-7, is DTGVSQNPRHKITKRGQNVTFRCDPISEHNRLYWYRQTLGQGPEFLTYFQNEAQLEKSRLLSDRFSAERPKGSFSTLEIQRTEQGDSAMYLCASTPGVGAVGEQYFGPGTRLTVT.

V and J are TRBV2 and TRBJ2-1, with TRBD2 matching 8 bases. V lost 7 bases to trimming and J lost 0 bases; unmatched junction nucleotides: 2. CDR1 SNHLY and CDR2 FYNNEI come from the germline V gene. CDR3 length equals 14 residues. The CDR3 DNA sequence: TGTGCCAGCACCGGGACTAGCTCCTACAATGAGCAGTTCTTC. Residues: CASTGTSSYNEQFF.

The gene calls are TRBV11-2 and TRBJ2-7; D is possibly TRBD2 (6 bases). Germline V gene lookup returns CDR1 SGHAT and CDR2 FQNNGV. Trimming removed 4 bases at V and 2 bases at J, with 12 bases between. The CDR3 extends over 14 amino acids. The CDR3 DNA follows: TGTGCCAGCAGCTCCATTCTAGCGACCTACGAGCAGTACTTC. Its protein product is CASSSILATYEQYF.

The V and J genes are TRBV7-2 and TRBJ1-5, with 7 bases fitting TRBD1. CDR1 is SGHTA, CDR2 FQGNSA, per germline. The CDR3 has 14 amino acids. J was trimmed by 10 bases and V by 1 base; bases with no gene match: 7. This chain's CDR3 is CASSLGQGGKPQHF. In nucleotides, the CDR3 is TGTGCCAGCAGCTTAGGTCAGGGGGGTAAACCCCAGCATTTT.

Ten or more counts support this clone. The rearrangement links TRBV6-5 to TRBJ2-7; D is ambiguous. The germline V and J ends were trimmed by 5 bases and 2 bases, with 13 bases remaining between them. Germline V gene data show CDR1 as MNHEY and CDR2 as SVGAGI. The CDR3 is made up of 14 amino acids. The CDR3 coding sequence is TGTGCCAGCAGTCCGACTGAGTTTACCTACGAGCAGTACTTC. Amino acids: CASSPTEFTYEQYF.

This sequence joins TRBV19 and TRBJ2-1; 11 bases agree with TRBD2. The CDR3 totals 18 residues. The germline V gene has CDR1 LNHDA and CDR2 SQIVND (reference sequence). Trimming at V came to 3 bases and at J to 4 bases, leaving 11 bases not matched to a gene. In DNA, the CDR3 is TGTGCCAGTAGTATTAGGCTAGCGGGAGGTATCACATACAATGAGCAGTTCTTC. Protein product: CASSIRLAGGITYNEQFF.

The rearrangement links TRBV5-1 to TRBJ2-1, with 12 bases fitting TRBD2. Germline CDR1 SGHRS, CDR2 YFSETQ. The CDR3 length is 18 residues. V lost 0 bases, J lost 2 bases, and 6 bases stayed unmatched. The CDR3 loop reads CASSLGLAGGGPYNEQFF. The CDR3, as DNA: TGCGCCAGCAGCTTGGGTCTAGCGGGAGGGGGCCCCTACAATGAGCAGTTCTTC.

This rearrangement joins TRBV21-1 to TRBJ2-1; the table's D call, TRBD2, was not checked against the DNA. TRBV21-1 is annotated as a pseudogene. The CDR3 contains 18 residues. The CDR3 is CAGSDISRVVETYNEQFF. CDR3 DNA sequence: TGTGCCGGTAGCGACATAAGTAGAGTAGTGGAAACCTACAATGAGCAGTTCTTC.

The chain is built from TRBV29-1 and TRBJ2-1; TRBD2 might be the D (5 bases). Trimming left V 2 bases short and J 12 bases short, with 11 bases between. CDR1 and CDR2 from the germline V gene are SQVTM and ANQGSEA. The CDR3 covers 11 residues. The CDR3 nucleotides read TGCAGCGTTGAATACCTAGCTAGGCAGTTCTTC. Its protein product is CSVEYLARQFF.

In nucleotides, the CDR3 is TGCGCCAGCAGCCGTCCGGGACAGGGTTTCGAGCAGTACTTC. Amino acid sequence: CASSRPGQGFEQYF. V and J are TRBV4-1 and TRBJ2-7; TRBD1 aligns across 9 bases. J lost 6 bases, V lost 4 bases, and 7 bases had no gene match. This CDR3 is built from 14 residues. Germline V gives CDR1 MGHRA, CDR2 YSYEKL.